This T cell receptor (beta chain) was profiled in a study of T-cell reconstitution after alpha-beta-depleted transplantation in children. The CDR3 covers 17 residues. Germline V gene sequence: CDR1 SGDLS, CDR2 YYNGEE. With V trimmed by 4 bases and J by 5 bases, 14 bases remained unmatched. The sample holds a few counts of this clonotype. Its antigen is unknown. Points from the study as a whole: There were reportedly several hundred expanded graft clones from which alpha-beta T cells came about two months after transplant. Newly generated T cells supplied most T-cell counts and diversity one year post-transplant. After transplant, high TCRbeta diversity at day 60 in some patients arose from surviving recipient T cells and thymic progenitors.

Unique molecular identifiers tagged the TCRbeta library. TCRdb re-analysed the PCR reads in MiXCR, keeping a single row per CDR3 protein. The repertoire holds about a million distinct CDR3 sequences, roughly 29% seen once, with over 25% in the top ten. This chain joins TRBV9 and TRBJ2-1; TRBD1 matches at 8 bases. Sequencing used PBMCs, mostly from graft donor cells, obtained 360 days after TCRalphabeta/CD19-depleted stem cell transplant. This receptor was taken from a boy under two years old who had a stem cell transplant for SCID, so the T cells may come from the graft donor. The CDR3 DNA follows: TGTGCCAGCAGCCCCGATCCAGGGGGCAGGTCCGACAATGAGCAGTTCTTC. Encoded protein: CASSPDPGGRSDNEQFF.